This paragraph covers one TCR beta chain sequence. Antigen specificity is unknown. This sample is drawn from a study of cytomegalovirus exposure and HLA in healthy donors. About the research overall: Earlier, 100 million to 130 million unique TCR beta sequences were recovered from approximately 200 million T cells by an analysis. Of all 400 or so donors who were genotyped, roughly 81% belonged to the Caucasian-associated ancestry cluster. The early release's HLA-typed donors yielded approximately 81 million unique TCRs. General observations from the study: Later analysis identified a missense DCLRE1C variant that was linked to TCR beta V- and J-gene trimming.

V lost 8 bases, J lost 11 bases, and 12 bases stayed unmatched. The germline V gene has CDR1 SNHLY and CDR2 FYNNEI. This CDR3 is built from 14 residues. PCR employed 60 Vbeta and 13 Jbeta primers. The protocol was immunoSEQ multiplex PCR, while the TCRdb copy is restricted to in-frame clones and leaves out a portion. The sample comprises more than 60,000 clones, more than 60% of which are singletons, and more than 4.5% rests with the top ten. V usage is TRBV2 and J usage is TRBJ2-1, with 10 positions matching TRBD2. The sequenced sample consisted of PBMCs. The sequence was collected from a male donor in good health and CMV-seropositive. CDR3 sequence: CASSKRAGGPQQFF. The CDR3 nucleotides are TGTGCCAGCTCTAAGAGAGCGGGGGGGCCACAGCAGTTCTTC.